This TCR beta chain emerged from a study of blood T cell repertoires in COVID-19. Study information: PBMCs, B-cell-depleted T cells, or T cells provided the cDNA or gDNA that made up the material.

Repertoires were generated with immunoSEQ multiplex PCR, while TCRdb's copy carries only in-frame clones and drops some. The sample consists of some 380,000 clones, around 90% of them appearing once. The germline CDR1 and CDR2 sequences are WNHNN and SYGVQD (reference sequence). The CDR3 is 15 amino acids. The V gene end was trimmed by 6 bases and the J gene end by 8 bases; junction bases not matched to a gene: 6. This rearrangement joins TRBV10-1 to TRBJ2-2; TRBD2 agrees at 13 bases. The sequenced material came from peripheral blood. This receptor was identified in a man between 18 and 35 years old with active or convalescent COVID-19. The CDR3 region is CASSEGLAGVGELFF. The CDR3, as DNA: TGCGCCAGCAGCGAAGGACTAGCGGGAGTGGGGGAGCTGTTTTTT.